The sequence of this T cell receptor (beta chain) was determined in a study of shared clonotypes between healthy human individuals. Looking at the study overall: Each donor contributed plates that comprised three CD4 naive, three CD4 memory, two CD8 naive and one CD8 memory.

Clones were read by immunoSEQ multiplex PCR, and TCRdb kept only the in-frame ones, dropping some. The sample contains some 2 million clones, roughly 94% of which appear only once. Trimming at V came to 6 bases and at J to 1 base, leaving 7 bases not matched to a gene. The CDR3 loop spans 15 amino acids. Germline lookup yields CDR1 MNHEY and CDR2 SVGAGI. Sequenced sample: naive CD4+ T cells sorted from blood. Subset meaning: CD45RA+ positively selected. This chain connects TRBV6-5 to TRBJ2-3; 7 nucleotides match TRBD1. This sequence originates from a young man in good health. The DNA for the CDR3 is TGTGCCAGCAGACCACCTGGACAGGGCACAGATACGCAGTATTTT. This encodes CASRPPGQGTDTQYF.